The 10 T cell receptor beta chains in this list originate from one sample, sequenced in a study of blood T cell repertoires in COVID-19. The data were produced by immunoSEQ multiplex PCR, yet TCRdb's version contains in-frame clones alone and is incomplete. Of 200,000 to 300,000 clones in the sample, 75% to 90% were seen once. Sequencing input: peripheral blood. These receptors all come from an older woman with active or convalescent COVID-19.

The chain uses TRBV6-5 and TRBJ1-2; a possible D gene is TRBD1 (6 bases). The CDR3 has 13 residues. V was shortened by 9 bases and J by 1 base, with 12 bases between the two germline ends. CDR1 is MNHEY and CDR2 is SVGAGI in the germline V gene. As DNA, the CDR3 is TGTGCCAGTCGGACAGTTTTTAACTATGGCTACACCTTC. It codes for CASRTVFNYGYTF.

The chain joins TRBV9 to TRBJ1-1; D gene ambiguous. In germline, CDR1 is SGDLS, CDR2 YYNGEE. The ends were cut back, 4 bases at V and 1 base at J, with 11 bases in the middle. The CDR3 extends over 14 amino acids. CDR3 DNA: TGTGCCAGCAGCTTTACGCAGGAGAACACTGAAGCTTTCTTT. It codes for CASSFTQENTEAFF.

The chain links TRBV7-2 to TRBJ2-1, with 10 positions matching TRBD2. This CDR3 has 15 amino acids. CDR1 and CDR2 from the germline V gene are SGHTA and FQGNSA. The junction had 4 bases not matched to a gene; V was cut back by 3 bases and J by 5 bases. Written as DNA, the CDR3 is TGTGCCAGCAGCTTCGGACTAGCGGTTAACAATGAGCAGTTCTTC. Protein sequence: CASSFGLAVNNEQFF.

CDR3 coding DNA: TGTGCCTGGGGCGGACAGGGTTTTAATTCACCCCTCCACTTT. Protein: CAWGGQGFNSPLHF. The chain has TRBV30 and TRBJ1-6; 8 positions match TRBD1. Per the germline V gene, CDR1 is GTSNPN and CDR2 is SVGIG (reference sequence). V was clipped by 5 bases and J by 6 bases; unmatched bases: 6. The CDR3 is 14 amino acids.

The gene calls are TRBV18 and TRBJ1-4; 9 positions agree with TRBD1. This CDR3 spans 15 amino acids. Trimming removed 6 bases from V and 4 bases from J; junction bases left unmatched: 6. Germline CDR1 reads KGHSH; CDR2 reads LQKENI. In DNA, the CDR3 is TGTGCCAGCTCGGCGGCGGACAGGGGTAATGAAAAACTGTTTTTT. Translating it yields CASSAADRGNEKLFF.

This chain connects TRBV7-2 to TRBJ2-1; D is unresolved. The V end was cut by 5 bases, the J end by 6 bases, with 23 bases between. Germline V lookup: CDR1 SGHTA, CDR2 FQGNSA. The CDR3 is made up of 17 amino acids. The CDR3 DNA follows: TGTGCCAGCAGCGACCGAGTTCGGCTCCTTAGAGGCAATGAGCAGTTCTTC. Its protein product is CASSDRVRLLRGNEQFF.

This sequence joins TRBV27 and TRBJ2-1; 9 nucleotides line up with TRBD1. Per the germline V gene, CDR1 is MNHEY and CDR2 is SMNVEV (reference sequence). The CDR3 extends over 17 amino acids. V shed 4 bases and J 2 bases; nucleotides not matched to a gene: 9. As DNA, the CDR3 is TGTGCCAGCAGTTCTCGGACAGGGGCCCTCCCCTACAATGAGCAGTTCTTC. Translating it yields CASSSRTGALPYNEQFF.

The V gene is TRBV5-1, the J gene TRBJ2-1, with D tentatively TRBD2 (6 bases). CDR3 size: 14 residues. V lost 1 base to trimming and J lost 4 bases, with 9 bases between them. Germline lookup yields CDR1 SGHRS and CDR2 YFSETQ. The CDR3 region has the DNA TGCGCCAGCAGCTTGCTAGCGTCGTACAATGAGCAGTTCTTC. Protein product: CASSLLASYNEQFF.

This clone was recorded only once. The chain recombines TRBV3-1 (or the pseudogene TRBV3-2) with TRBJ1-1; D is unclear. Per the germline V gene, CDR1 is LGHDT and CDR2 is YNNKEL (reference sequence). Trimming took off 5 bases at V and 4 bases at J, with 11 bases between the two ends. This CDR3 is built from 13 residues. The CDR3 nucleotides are TGTGCCAGCAGCGCTCTTTCAGGCACTGAAGCTTTCTTT. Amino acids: CASSALSGTEAFF.

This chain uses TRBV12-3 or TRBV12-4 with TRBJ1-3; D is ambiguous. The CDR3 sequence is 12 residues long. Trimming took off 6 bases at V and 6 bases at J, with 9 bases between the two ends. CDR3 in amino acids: CASSQRENTIYF. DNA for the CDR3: TGTGCCAGCAGCCAGCGAGAAAACACCATATATTTT.